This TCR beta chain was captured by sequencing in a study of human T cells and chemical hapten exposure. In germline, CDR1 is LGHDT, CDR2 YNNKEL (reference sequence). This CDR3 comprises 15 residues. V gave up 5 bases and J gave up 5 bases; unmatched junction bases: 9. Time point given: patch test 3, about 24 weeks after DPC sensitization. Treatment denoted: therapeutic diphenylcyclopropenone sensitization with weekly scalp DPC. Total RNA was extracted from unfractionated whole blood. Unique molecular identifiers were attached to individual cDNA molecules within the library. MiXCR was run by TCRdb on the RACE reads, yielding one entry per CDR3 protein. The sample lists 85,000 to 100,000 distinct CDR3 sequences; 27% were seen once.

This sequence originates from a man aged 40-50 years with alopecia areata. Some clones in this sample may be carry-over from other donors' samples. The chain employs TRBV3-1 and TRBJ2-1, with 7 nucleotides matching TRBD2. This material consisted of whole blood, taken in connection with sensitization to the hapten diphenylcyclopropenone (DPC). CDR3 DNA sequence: TGTGCCAGCAGCGGGACCAGCGGGGCCGACAATGAGCAGTTCTTC. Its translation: CASSGTSGADNEQFF.